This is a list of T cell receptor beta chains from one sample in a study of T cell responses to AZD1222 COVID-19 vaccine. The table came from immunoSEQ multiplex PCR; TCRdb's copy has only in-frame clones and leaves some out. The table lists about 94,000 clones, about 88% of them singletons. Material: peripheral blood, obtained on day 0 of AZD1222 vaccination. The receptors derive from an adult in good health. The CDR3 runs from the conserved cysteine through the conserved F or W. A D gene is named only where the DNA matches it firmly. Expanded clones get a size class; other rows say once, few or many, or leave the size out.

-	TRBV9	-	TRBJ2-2	TGTGCCAGCAGCCCCCAGAAGGAGGGGCACGCGAACACCGGGGAGCTGTTTTTT	CASSPQKEGHANTGELFF
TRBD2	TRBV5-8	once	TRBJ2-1	TGTGCCAGCAGCTTGCCCCCGATACTAGCGGGGGCTTTCAATGAGCAGTTCTTC	CASSLPPILAGAFNEQFF
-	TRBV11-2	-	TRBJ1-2	TGTGCCAGCAGCCTCCGGGACGGATATGGCTACACCTTC	CASSLRDGYGYTF
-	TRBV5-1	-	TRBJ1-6	TGCGCCAGCAGCTTGGCCGGACAGCGATATAATTCACCCCTCCACTTT	CASSLAGQRYNSPLHF
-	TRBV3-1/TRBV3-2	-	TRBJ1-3	TGTGCCAGCGATGGCTCGGGAGGAAACACCATATATTTT	CASDGSGGNTIYF
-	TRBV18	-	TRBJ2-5	TGTGCCAGCTCACCACCCGGGGAAGAGACCCAGTACTTC	CASSPPGEETQYF
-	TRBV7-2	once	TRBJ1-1	TGTGCCAGCAGCCCCTTCCAGATGAACACTGAAGCTTTCTTT	CASSPFQMNTEAFF
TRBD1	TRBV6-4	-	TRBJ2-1	TGTGCCAGCAGTGGGGTTTCGGAGGGACAGGTATACTACAATGAGCAGTTCTTC	CASSGVSEGQVYYNEQFF
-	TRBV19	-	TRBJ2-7	TGTGCCAGTAGTAATCACAACGCCTACGAGCAGTACTTC	CASSNHNAYEQYF
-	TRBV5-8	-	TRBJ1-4	TGTGCCAGCAGCTGGGACATCGGGTATGAAAAACTGTTTTTT	CASSWDIGYEKLFF
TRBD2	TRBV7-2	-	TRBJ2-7	TGTGCCAGCATACTCGTGAGCGGGGGGTCCTACGAGCAGTACTTC	CASILVSGGSYEQYF
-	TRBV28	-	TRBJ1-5	TGTGCCAGCAGTTTCCCCGTTATTCGGGTTCATCAGCCCCAGCATTTT	CASSFPVIRVHQPQHF
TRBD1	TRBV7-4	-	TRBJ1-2	TGTGCCAGCACCCAAGGGGGCGTAACGGGACAGGCCAACTATGGCTACACCTTC	CASTQGGVTGQANYGYTF
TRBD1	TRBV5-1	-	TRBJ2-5	TGCGCCAGCAGCTTCCGGGACAGGGGGCTGGGGGAGACCCAGTACTTC	CASSFRDRGLGETQYF
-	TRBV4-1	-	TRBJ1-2	TGCGCCAGCAGCCAAGTTGAACAGGGCTATGGCTACACCTTC	CASSQVEQGYGYTF
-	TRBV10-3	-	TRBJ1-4	TGTGCCATCAGTGCGAGGGGGGGAAATGAAAAACTGTTTTTT	CAISARGGNEKLFF
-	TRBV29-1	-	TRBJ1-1	TGCAGCGTTGTGAGGCAGTCAGCTTTCTTT	CSVVRQSAFF
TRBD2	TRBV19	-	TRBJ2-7	TGTGCCAGTAGTAGCCTCACTAGCGGGGGGGCCGGCGAGCAGTACTTC	CASSSLTSGGAGEQYF
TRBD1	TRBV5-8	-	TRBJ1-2	TGTGCCAGCAGCTTGCAAACAGGGGTTAACTATGGCTACACCTTC	CASSLQTGVNYGYTF
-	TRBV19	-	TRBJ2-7	TGTGCCAGTAGCCCCGGGCCCGCCTACGAGCAGTACTTC	CASSPGPAYEQYF
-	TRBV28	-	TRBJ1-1	TGTGCCAGCAGTTTCCAGAACACTGAAGCTTTCTTT	CASSFQNTEAFF
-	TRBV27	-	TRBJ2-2	TGTGCCAGCAGCCGATATTCGAACACCGGGGAGCTGTTTTTT	CASSRYSNTGELFF
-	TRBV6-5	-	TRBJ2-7	TGTGCCAGCAGTCACCGACAAGGCGGGCAGTACTTC	CASSHRQGGQYF
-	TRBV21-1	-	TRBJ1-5	TGTGCCAGCAGCAAAAAGAATCAGCCCCAGCATTTT	CASSKKNQPQHF
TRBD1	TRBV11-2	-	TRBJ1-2	TGTGCCAGCAGCTCCAGGGGACAGGGAATCCCTATCTACGGCTACACCTTC	CASSSRGQGIPIYGYTF
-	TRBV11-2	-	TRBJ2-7	TGTGCCAGCAGCCAACAGGCCGGGCCAGGGAGGATTGGGTACGAGCAGTACTTC	CASSQQAGPGRIGYEQYF
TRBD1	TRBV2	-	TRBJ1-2	TGTGCCAGCAGTGGACAGGGAGGTTCTAACTATGGCTACACCTTC	CASSGQGGSNYGYTF
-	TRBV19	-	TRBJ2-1	TGTGCCAGTAGTATGGTCCGGTACAGCAATGAGCAGTTCTTC	CASSMVRYSNEQFF
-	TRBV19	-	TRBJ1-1	TGTGCCAGTAGTATGGGGAGGTTACCGAACACTGAAGCTTTCTTT	CASSMGRLPNTEAFF
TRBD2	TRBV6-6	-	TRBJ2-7	TGTGCCAGCAGTCCCCGGGGGGTAGCGGGGGGGCAGTACGAGCAGTACTTC	CASSPRGVAGGQYEQYF
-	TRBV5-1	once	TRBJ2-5	TGCGCCAGCAGCTTGGAAGGGGGGGAGACCCAGTACTTC	CASSLEGGETQYF
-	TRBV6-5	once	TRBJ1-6	TGTGCCAGCAGTTACCAGGGCAGGGCTTCACCCCTCCACTTT	CASSYQGRASPLHF
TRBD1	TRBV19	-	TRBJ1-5	TGTGCCAGTAGAACTGGGACAGATAGAGGTGTTAATCAGCCCCAGCATTTT	CASRTGTDRGVNQPQHF
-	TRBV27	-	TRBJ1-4	TGTGCCAGCAGTTTAAAGGCCCTAAGAGGGGAAAAACTGTTTTTT	CASSLKALRGEKLFF
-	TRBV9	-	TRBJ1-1	TGTGCCAGCAGCGTATACACAGCCAATGAAGCTTTCTTT	CASSVYTANEAFF
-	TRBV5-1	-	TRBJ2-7	TGCGCCAGCAGCCTACTCCAATCGTCACCCTACGAGCAGTACTTC	CASSLLQSSPYEQYF
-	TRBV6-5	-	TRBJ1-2	TGTGCCAGCAGCTTAGACAGCTATGGCTACACCTTC	CASSLDSYGYTF